This T cell receptor beta chain was sequenced in a study of post-analysis software for immune sequencing data. Study as a whole: Progressive-relapsing, secondary progressive and relapsing-remitting multiple sclerosis were among the disease courses included.

The CDR3 spans 14 residues. CDR1 and CDR2 (germline): DFQATT, SNEGSKA (reference sequence). With 3 bases removed from V and 2 bases from J, the gap between germline ends came to 12 bases. Study conclusions and caveats: There were roughly five TRBV segments more frequent in patients than controls, and TRBV5-6, TRBV5-1 and TRBV20-1 were among them. Compared against controls, patients with multiple sclerosis displayed significantly lower normalized Chao1 diversity.

Included in the TCR beta cDNA libraries were unique molecular identifiers. TCRdb passed the PCR reads through MiXCR, listing each CDR3 protein once. The sample has almost 700,000 distinct CDR3 sequences, roughly three fifths seen once. Comments on this clonotype: The target antigen is unknown.

The sample consisted of blood. The chain uses TRBV20-1 and TRBJ2-3; D ambiguous. The origin of this receptor is a girl aged 2 to 10 with multiple sclerosis. The CDR3 here is CSASDHFVTDTQYF. CDR3 nucleotides: TGCAGTGCTAGTGACCATTTCGTCACAGATACGCAGTATTTT.